A selection of T cell receptor beta chains follows, all from one sample in a study of CD8 T cells in Susac syndrome. TCRdb reanalysed the immunoSEQ multiplex PCR reads using MiXCR and keeps one entry per CDR3 protein. The data show 100,000 to 150,000 distinct CDR3 sequences, approximately 95% seen once. Sequencing was carried out using CD8+ T cells from PBMCs. These TCRs come from a human donor with multiple sclerosis. Each CDR3 is given with its conserved first and last residue. A D gene is named only where the DNA matches it firmly. The listing skips clone size in some rows; elsewhere it reads once, few, many or a size class.

clone_size	d_call	j_call	v_call	cdr3_nt	cdr3_aa
-	-	TRBJ2-1	TRBV3-1	TGTGCCAGCAGCCAAGTCTCCCTAGCTTTGTTAGGTGAGCAGTTCTTC	CASSQVSLALLGEQFF
-	TRBD1	TRBJ2-5	TRBV4-1	TGCGCCAGCAGCCGAGGACAGGGTATGGAGACCCAGTACTTC	CASSRGQGMETQYF
-	-	TRBJ1-5	TRBV7-9	TGTGCCAGCAGCTTAGTTGGTAGCAATCAGCCCCAGCATTTT	CASSLVGSNQPQHF
-	TRBD1	TRBJ2-7	TRBV6-5	TGTGCCACCCGCGTCCGGGACAGGGGGGACGAGCAGTACTTC	CATRVRDRGDEQYF
-	-	TRBJ1-2	TRBV20-1	TGCAGTGCTAGCGGCCCAGGATTCTATGGCTACACCTTC	CSASGPGFYGYTF
-	-	TRBJ1-2	TRBV29-1	TGCAGCGTTGATACCCCGGGAGCTAACTATGGCTACACCTTC	CSVDTPGANYGYTF
-	TRBD2	TRBJ2-1	TRBV2	TGTGCCAGCGGGGCGTCTAGCGGGAGGCAATACAATGAGCAGTTCTTC	CASGASSGRQYNEQFF
-	-	TRBJ2-1	TRBV7-9	TGTGCCAGCAGCTCAGGGGGGTCCTACAATGAGCAGTTCTTC	CASSSGGSYNEQFF
-	-	TRBJ2-5	TRBV9	TGTGCCAGCAGCGTAGGGGCGGTCCAAGAGACCCAGTACTTC	CASSVGAVQETQYF
-	-	TRBJ1-1	TRBV4-1	TGCGCCAGCAGCGAAACAGGTACGAACACTGAAGCTTTCTTT	CASSETGTNTEAFF
-	-	TRBJ1-2	TRBV20-1	TGCAGTGCTAGTGCCGCAGGCCTATATGGCTACACCTTC	CSASAAGLYGYTF
-	TRBD1	TRBJ2-2	TRBV29-1	TGCAGCGTTGGAGGGACAGGGCCCGGGGAGCTGTTTTTT	CSVGGTGPGELFF
-	-	TRBJ2-3	TRBV29-1	TGCAGCGTTGAGGGGTCAGGGCTTTTTGGGAATACTCGGTTCGATACGCAGTATTTT	CSVEGSGLFGNTRFDTQYF
-	-	TRBJ2-3	TRBV24-1	TGTGCCACCAGTGACCAAGTTAGACAGAGACCTTTCACAGATACGCAGTATTTT	CATSDQVRQRPFTDTQYF
-	-	TRBJ1-1	TRBV9	TGTGCCAGCAGCCCAGGGACGCCCCGGCCGACTGAAGCTTTCTTT	CASSPGTPRPTEAFF
-	-	TRBJ2-3	TRBV7-9	TGTGCCAGCAGCCCTTCGGGCGCAGATACGCAGTATTTT	CASSPSGADTQYF
-	-	TRBJ2-7	TRBV9	TGTGCCAGCAGCCCATACACCGGCCCCGAGCAGTACTTC	CASSPYTGPEQYF
-	TRBD2	TRBJ2-3	TRBV7-3	TGTGCCAGCAGCTTAACCGAGCGGGGTGGGACAGATACGCAGTATTTT	CASSLTERGGTDTQYF
-	-	TRBJ1-3	TRBV7-2	TGTGCCAGCAGCTTAGGGGTTTCTGGAAACACCATATATTTT	CASSLGVSGNTIYF
-	TRBD2	TRBJ2-3	TRBV12-3/TRBV12-4	TGTGCCAGCAGTTCCCTACTAGCGGGAGCCCCAGATACGCAGTATTTT	CASSSLLAGAPDTQYF
-	TRBD2	TRBJ2-7	TRBV6-1	TGTGCCAGCAGTGAAATACAGCGGGGGGCCTACGAGCAGTACTTC	CASSEIQRGAYEQYF
once	TRBD2	TRBJ2-7	TRBV20-1	TGCAGTGCAGTCCCTAGGCCTAGCGGGGCTGGAGAGCAGTACTTC	CSAVPRPSGAGEQYF
-	-	TRBJ1-2	TRBV14	TGTGCCAGCAGCCAAGAGGGGCCGGGGGCTAGTGATGGCTACACCTTC	CASSQEGPGASDGYTF
-	-	TRBJ1-2	TRBV9	TGTGCCAGCAGCCTCTACCGGGCCCAAGGAGGGGATGGCTACACCTTC	CASSLYRAQGGDGYTF
-	-	TRBJ2-1	TRBV20-1	TGCAGTGCTAGAGATCTGGAGGGAACCTACAATGAGCAGTTCTTC	CSARDLEGTYNEQFF
-	TRBD1	TRBJ1-1	TRBV7-9	TGTGCCAGCAGCTTAGGACAGGGGGTACCTGAGGCTTTCTTT	CASSLGQGVPEAFF
-	TRBD2	TRBJ2-1	TRBV2	TGTGCCAGCAGTGTGACTAGCGGGCAGTACAATGAGCAGTTCTTC	CASSVTSGQYNEQFF
-	-	TRBJ1-2	TRBV19	TGTGCCAGTAGTATCCCTGACTATGGCTACACCTTC	CASSIPDYGYTF
-	-	TRBJ1-1	TRBV24-1	TGTGCCACCAGTGACCAGGACCCAAACACTGAAGCTTTCTTT	CATSDQDPNTEAFF
once	-	TRBJ1-1	TRBV20-1	TGCAGTGCTAGCCGAGGGACTGGGGGCACTGAAGCTTTCTTT	CSASRGTGGTEAFF
-	TRBD2	TRBJ2-3	TRBV13	TGTGCCAGCAGCCCCACCGGGACTAGCGGACGGCCAGATACGCAGTATTTT	CASSPTGTSGRPDTQYF
-	-	TRBJ2-5	TRBV29-1	TGCAGCGCGCTTCAGTCGGGCGAGACCCAGTACTTC	CSALQSGETQYF